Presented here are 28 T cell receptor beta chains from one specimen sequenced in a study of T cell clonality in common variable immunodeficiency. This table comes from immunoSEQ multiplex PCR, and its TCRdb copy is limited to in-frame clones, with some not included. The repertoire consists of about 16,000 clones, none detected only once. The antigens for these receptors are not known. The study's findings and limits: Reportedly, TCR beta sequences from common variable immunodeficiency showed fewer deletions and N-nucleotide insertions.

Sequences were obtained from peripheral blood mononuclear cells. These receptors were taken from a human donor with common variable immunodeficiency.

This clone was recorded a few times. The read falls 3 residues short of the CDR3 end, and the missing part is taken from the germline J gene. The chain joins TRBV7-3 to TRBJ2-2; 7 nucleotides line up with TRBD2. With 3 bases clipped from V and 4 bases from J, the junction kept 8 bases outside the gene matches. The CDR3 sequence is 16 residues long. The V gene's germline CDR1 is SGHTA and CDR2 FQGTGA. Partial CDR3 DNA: TGTGCCAGCAGCTTCTCCAGCGGGGCAGGCACCGGGGAG. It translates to CASSFSSGAGTGE. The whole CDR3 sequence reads CASSFSSGAGTGELFF.

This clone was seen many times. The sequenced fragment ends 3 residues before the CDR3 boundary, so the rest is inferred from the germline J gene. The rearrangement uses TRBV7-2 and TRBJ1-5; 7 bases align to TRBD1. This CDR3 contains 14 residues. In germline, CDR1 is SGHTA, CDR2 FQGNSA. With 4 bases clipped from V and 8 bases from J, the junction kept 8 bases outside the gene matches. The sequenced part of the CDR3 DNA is TGTGCCAGCAGCTACCAACAGGGGAGGGAGCCC. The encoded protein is CASSYQQGREP. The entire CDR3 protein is CASSYQQGREPQHF. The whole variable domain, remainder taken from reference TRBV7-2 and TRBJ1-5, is GAGVSQSPSNKVTEKGKDVELRCDPISGHTALYWYRQSLGQGLEFLIYFQGNSAPDKSGLPSDRFSAERTGGSVSTLTIQRTQQEDSAVYLCASSYQQGREPQHFGDGTRLSIL.

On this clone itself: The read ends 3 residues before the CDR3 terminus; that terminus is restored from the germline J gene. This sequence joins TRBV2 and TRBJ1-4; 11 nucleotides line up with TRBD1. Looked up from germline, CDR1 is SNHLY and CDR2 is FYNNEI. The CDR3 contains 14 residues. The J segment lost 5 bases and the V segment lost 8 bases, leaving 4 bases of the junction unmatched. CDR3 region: CASCWDRGNEKLFF. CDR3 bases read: TGTGCCAGCTGTTGGGACAGGGGGAATGAAAAA.

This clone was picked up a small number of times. The CDR3 is CASSKNRGRGAAQPQHF. Partial CDR3 DNA: TGTGCCAGTAGTAAAAACAGGGGGCGCGGGGCTGCTCAGCCC. This chain uses TRBV19 with TRBJ1-5; 9 bases are shared with TRBD1. The observed sequence ends 3 residues before the CDR3 terminus, with the missing tail filled in from the germline J gene. V gave up 4 bases and J gave up 6 bases; unmatched junction bases: 13. Germline V gene data show CDR1 as LNHDA and CDR2 as SQIVND (reference sequence). This CDR3 contains 17 residues.

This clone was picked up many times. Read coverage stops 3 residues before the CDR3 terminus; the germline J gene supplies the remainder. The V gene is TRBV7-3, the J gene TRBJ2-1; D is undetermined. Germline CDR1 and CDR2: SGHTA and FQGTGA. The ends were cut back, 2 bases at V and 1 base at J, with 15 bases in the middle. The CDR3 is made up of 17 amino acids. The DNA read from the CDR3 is TGTGCCAGCAGCTTAGTCCCCGCGGCCACTTCCTACAATGAG. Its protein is CASSLVPAATSYNE. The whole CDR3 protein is CASSLVPAATSYNEQFF.

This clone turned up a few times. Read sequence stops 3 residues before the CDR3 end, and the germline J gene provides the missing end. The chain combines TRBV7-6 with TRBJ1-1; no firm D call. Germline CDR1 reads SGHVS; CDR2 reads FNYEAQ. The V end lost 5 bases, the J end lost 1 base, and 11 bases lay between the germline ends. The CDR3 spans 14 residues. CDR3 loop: CASSERDTNTEAFF. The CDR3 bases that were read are TGTGCCAGCAGCGAGCGGGATACGAACACTGAA.

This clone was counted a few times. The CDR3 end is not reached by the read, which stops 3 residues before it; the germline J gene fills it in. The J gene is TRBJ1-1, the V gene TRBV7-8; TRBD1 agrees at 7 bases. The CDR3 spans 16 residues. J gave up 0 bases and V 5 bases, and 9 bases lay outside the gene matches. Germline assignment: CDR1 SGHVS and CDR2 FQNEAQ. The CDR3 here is CASSPRTGAMNTEAFF. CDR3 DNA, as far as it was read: TGTGCCAGCAGCCCCCGGACAGGAGCTATGAACACTGAA.

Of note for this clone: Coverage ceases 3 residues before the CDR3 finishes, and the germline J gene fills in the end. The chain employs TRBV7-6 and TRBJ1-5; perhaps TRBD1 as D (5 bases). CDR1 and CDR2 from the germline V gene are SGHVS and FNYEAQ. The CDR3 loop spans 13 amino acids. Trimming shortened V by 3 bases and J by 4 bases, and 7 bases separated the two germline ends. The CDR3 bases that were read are TGTGCCAGCAGCTTTTCAGGGAATCAGCCC. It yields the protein CASSFSGNQP. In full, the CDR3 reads CASSFSGNQPQHF.

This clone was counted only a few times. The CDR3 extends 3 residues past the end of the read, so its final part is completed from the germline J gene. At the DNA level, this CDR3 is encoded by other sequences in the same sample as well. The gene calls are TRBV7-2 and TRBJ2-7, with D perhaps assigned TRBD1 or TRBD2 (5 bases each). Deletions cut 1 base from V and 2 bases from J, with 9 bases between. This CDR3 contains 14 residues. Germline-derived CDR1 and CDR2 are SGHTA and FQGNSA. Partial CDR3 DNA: TGTGCCAGCAGCTTAGAGAGAGGGGCCTACGAG. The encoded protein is CASSLERGAYE. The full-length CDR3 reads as CASSLERGAYEQYF.

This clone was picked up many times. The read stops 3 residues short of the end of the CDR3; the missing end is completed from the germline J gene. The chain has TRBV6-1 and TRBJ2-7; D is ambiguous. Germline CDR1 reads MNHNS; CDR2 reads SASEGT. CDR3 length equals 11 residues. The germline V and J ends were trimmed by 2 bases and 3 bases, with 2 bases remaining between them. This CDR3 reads CASSEYYEQYF. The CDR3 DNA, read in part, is TGTGCCAGCAGTGAATACTACGAG.

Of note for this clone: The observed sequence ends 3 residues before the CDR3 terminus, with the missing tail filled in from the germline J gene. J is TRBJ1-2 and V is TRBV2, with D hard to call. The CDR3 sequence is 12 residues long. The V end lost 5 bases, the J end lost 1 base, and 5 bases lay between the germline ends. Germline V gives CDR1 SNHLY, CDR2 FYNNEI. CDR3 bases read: TGTGCCAGCAGTACGGGTAACTATGGC. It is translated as CASSTGNYG. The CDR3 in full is CASSTGNYGYTF.

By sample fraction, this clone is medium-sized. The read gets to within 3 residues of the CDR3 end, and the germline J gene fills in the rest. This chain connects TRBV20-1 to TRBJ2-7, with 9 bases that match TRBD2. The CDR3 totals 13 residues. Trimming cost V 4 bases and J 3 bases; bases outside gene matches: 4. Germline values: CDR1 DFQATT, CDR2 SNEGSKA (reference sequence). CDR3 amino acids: CSAISGGHYEQYF. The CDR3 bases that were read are TGCAGTGCTATTAGCGGGGGCCACTACGAG.

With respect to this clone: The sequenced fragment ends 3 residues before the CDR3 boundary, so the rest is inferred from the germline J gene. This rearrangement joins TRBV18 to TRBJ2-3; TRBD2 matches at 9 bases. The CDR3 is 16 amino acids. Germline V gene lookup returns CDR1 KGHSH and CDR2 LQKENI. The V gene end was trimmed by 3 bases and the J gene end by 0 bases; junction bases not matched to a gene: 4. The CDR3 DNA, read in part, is TGTGCCAGCTCACCGCTTCTAGCGGGGAGCACAGATACG. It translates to CASSPLLAGSTDT. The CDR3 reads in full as CASSPLLAGSTDTQYF.

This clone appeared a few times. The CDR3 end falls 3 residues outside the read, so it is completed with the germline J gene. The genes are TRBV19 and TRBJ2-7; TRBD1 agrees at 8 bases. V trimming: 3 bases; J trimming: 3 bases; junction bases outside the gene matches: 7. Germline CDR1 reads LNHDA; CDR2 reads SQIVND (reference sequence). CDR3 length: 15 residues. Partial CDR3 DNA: TGTGCCAGTAGTATCAGGGCAGGGGGCGTCTACGAG. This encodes CASSIRAGGVYE. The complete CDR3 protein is CASSIRAGGVYEQYF.

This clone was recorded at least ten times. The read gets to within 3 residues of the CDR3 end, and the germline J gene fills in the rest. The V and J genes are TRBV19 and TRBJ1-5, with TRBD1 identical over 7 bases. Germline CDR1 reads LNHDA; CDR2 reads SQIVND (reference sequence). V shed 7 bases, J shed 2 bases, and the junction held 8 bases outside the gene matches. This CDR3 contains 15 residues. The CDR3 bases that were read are TGTGCCAGTATCCAGGGGGGAGGCGGCAATCAGCCC. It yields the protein CASIQGGGGNQP. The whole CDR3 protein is CASIQGGGGNQPQHF.

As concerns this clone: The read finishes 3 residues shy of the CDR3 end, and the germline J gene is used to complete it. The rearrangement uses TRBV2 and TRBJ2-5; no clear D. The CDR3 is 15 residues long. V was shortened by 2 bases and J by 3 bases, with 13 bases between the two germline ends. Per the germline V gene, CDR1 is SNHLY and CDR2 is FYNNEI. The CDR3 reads CASSESGSREETQYF. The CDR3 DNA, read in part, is TGTGCCAGCAGTGAATCTGGCTCCCGTGAAGAGACC.

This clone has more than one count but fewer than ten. The CDR3 DNA, read in part, is TGTGCCAGCCGGCAACAGGGTGGCTCCTACAATGAG. It specifies CASRQQGGSYNE. The entire CDR3 reads CASRQQGGSYNEQFF. The chain carries TRBV7-9 and TRBJ2-1; D perhaps matches TRBD1 (6 bases). The CDR3 is cut off 3 residues early in the read; its end comes from the germline J gene. The CDR3 is 15 amino acids. The V end was cut by 8 bases, the J end by 0 bases, with 14 bases between. CDR1 is SEHNR and CDR2 is FQNEAQ in the germline V gene (reference sequence).

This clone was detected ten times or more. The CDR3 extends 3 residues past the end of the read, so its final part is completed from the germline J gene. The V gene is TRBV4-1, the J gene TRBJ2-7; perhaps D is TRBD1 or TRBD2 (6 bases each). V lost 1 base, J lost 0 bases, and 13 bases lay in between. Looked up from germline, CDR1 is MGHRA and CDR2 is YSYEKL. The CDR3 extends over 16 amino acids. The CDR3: CASSQGEAGVSYEQYF. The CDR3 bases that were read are TGCGCCAGCAGCCAAGGGGAGGCAGGGGTCTCCTACGAG.

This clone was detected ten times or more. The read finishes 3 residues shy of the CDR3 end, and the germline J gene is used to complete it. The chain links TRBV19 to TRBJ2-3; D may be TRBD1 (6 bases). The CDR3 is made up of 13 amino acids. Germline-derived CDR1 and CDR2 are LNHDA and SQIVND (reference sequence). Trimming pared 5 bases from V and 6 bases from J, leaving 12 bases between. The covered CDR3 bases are TGTGCCAGTAGTCCCACAGGGACCGATACG. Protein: CASSPTGTDT. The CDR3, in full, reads CASSPTGTDTQYF.

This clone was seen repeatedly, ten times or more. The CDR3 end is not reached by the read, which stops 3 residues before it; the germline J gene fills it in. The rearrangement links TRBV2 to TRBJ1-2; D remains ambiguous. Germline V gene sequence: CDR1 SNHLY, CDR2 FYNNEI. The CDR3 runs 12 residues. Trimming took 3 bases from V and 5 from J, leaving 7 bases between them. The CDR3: CASSEGRYGYTF. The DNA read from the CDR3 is TGTGCCAGCAGTGAGGGCCGTTATGGC.

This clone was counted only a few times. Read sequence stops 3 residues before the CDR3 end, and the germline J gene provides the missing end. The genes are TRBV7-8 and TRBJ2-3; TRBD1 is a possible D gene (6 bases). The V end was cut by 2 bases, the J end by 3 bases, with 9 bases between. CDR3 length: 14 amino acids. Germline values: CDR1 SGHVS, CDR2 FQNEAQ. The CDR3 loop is CASSLLQGTDTQYF. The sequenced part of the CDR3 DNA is TGTGCCAGCAGCTTACTACAGGGAACAGATACG.

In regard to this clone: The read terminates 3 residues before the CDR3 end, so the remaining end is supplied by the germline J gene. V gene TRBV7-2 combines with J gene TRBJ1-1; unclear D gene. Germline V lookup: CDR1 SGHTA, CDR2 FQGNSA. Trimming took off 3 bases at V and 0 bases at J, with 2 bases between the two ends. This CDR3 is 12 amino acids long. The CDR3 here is CASSFVNTEAFF. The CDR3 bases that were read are TGTGCCAGCAGCTTCGTGAACACTGAA.

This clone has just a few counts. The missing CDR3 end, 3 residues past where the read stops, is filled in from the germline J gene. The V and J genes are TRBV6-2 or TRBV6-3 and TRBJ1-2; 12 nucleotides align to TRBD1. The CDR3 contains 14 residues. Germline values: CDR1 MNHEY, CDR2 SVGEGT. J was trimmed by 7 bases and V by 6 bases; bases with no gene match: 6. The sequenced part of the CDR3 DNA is TGTGCCAGCAGCCGCGGGACAGGGGGCTCTGGC. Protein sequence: CASSRGTGGSG. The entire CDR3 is CASSRGTGGSGYTF.

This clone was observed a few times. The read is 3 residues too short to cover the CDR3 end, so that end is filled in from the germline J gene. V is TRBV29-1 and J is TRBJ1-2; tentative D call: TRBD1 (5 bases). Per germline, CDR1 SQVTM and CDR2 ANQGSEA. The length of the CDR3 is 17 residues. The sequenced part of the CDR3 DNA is TGCAGCGTTGAAGACTCTGAAGGGGTGCCGAGAGGAGGGGGC. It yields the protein CSVEDSEGVPRGGG. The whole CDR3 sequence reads CSVEDSEGVPRGGGYTF.

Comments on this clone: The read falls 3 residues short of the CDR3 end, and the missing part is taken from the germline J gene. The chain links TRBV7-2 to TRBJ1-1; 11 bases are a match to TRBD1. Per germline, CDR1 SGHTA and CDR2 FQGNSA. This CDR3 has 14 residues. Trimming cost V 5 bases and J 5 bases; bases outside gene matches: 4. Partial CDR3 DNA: TGTGCCAGCAGCCTATGGGACAGGGGGACTGAA. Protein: CASSLWDRGTE. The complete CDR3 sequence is CASSLWDRGTEAFF.

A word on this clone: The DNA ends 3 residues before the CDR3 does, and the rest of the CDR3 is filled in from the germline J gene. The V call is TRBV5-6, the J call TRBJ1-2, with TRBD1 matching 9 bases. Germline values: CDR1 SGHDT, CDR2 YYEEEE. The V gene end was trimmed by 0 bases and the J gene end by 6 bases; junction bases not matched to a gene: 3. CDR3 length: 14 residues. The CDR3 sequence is CASSLGDRDHGYTF. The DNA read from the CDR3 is TGTGCCAGCAGCTTGGGGGACAGGGATCATGGC.

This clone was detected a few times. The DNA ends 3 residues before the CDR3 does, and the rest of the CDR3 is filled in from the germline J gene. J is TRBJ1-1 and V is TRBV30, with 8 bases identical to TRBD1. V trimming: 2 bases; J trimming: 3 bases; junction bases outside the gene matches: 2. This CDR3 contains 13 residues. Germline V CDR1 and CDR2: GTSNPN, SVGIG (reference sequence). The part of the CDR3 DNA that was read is TGTGCCTGGAGTCACAGGGGGGACACTGAA. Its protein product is CAWSHRGDTE. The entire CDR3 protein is CAWSHRGDTEAFF.

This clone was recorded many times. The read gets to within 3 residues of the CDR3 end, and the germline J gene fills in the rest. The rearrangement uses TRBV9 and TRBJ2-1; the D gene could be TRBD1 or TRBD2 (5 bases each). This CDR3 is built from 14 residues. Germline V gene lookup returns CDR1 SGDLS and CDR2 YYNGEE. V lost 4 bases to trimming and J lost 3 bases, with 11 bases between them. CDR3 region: CASSTRGDYNEQFF. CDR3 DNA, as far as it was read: TGTGCCAGCAGCACAAGAGGGGACTACAATGAG.